The source of this TCR beta chain is a study of T-cell reconstitution after alpha-beta-depleted transplantation in children. Study observations and caveats: Hyperexpanded clones declined; after one year, newly produced T cells mostly supplied diversity. In patients about two months after transplant, alpha-beta T cells reportedly arose from several hundred expanded graft clones.

Unique molecular identifiers were used to barcode this TCRbeta library. TCRdb analysed the PCR reads with MiXCR anew, one entry per CDR3 protein. The sample lists hundreds of thousands of distinct CDR3 sequences; 15% to 20% were seen once. Germline trimming cut 6 bases from V and 0 bases from J; bases unmatched to any gene: 8. Germline V gene sequence: CDR1 SQVTM, CDR2 ANQGSEA. The length of the CDR3 is 14 residues. Remarks on this clonotype: Its antigen remains unidentified.

The rearrangement links TRBV29-1 to TRBJ2-7, with 7 nucleotides matching TRBD1. This clonotype was obtained from a male patient between 2 and 10 years old who had a stem cell transplant for acute lymphoblastic leukemia, so the T cells may come from the graft donor. The sequencing used PBMCs, mostly from graft donor cells, collected 360 days after TCRalphabeta/CD19-depleted stem cell transplant. CDR3 bases: TGCAGCGTCGCCGGGACAGTTAACTCCTACGAGCAGTACTTC. The encoded protein is CSVAGTVNSYEQYF.